These 24 T cell receptor beta chains share one sample of origin, sequenced in a study of T-cell memory formation after mild COVID-19. TCRdb reprocessed the 5' RACE reads via MiXCR and lists one record per CDR3 protein. In the table there are some 250,000 distinct CDR3 sequences, more than 15% of which are singletons. Sequenced: PBMCs or a T cell subset sorted from them (not recorded which). All receptors come from a man between 18 and 35 years old who had mild COVID-19 (a few samples of this study predate the infection). Cell type and time point are not known.

This clonotype was observed a handful of times. This chain connects TRBV28 to TRBJ2-7; 8 bases fit TRBD2. The CDR3 length is 16 residues. V lost 10 bases to trimming and J lost 2 bases; unmatched junction nucleotides: 16. Germline CDR1 reads MDHEN; CDR2 reads SYDVKM. The CDR3 region has the DNA TGTGCCACTCTGAGCCCTGGCGGGGGGCCGGCCTACGAGCAGTACGTC. Translating gives CATLSPGGGPAYEQYV.

This clonotype showed up just a few times. The CDR3 nucleotides are TGTGCCAGCAGCTCCGGGTGGAGGGCGGGTGAAGCTTTCTTT. Residues: CASSSGWRAGEAFF. The chain links TRBV7-2 to TRBJ1-1; the D is unclear. The CDR3 sequence is 14 residues long. Germline lookup yields CDR1 SGHTA and CDR2 FQGNSA. V was pared by 4 bases and J by 7 bases, with 16 bases between.

The table lists this clonotype with a few counts. This rearrangement joins TRBV4-1 to TRBJ1-1, with D hard to call. Looked up from germline, CDR1 is MGHRA and CDR2 is YSYEKL. The CDR3 runs to 15 residues. The V end was cut by 4 bases, the J end by 1 base, with 13 bases between. The CDR3 loop reads CASSPGGYSNTEAFF. The DNA of the CDR3 is TGCGCCAGCAGCCCTGGTGGGTATTCGAACACTGAAGCTTTCTTT.

The chain joins TRBV28 to TRBJ2-7, with D possibly being TRBD2 (5 bases). Germline V lookup: CDR1 MDHEN, CDR2 SYDVKM. The CDR3 spans 14 residues. With 2 bases removed from V and 0 bases from J, the gap between germline ends came to 8 bases. CDR3 loop: CASSLEEDSYEQYV. In DNA form, the CDR3 reads TGTGCCAGCAGTTTAGAGGAGGACTCCTACGAGCAGTACGTC.

The rearrangement joins TRBV5-1 to TRBJ2-7, with unresolved D. The CDR3 sequence is 14 residues long. The germline V and J ends were trimmed by 0 bases and 0 bases, with 7 bases remaining between them. CDR1 is SGHRS, CDR2 YFSETQ, per germline. CDR3 amino acids: CASSLVPASYEQYF. CDR3 nucleotides: TGCGCCAGCAGCTTGGTCCCGGCCTCCTACGAGCAGTACTTC.

In DNA form, the CDR3 reads TGTGCCTGGAGACGCGGGGGCGGCACAGATACGCAGTATTTT. Translated, it gives CAWRRGGGTDTQYF. This sequence joins TRBV30 and TRBJ2-3; possible D gene TRBD2, 7 bases. V was trimmed by 3 bases and J by 1 base, leaving 11 bases between them. Germline-derived CDR1 and CDR2 are GTSNPN and SVGIG (reference sequence). The CDR3 is 14 amino acids.

The genes are TRBV27 and TRBJ1-4; 8 bases match TRBD1. CDR1 is MNHEY, CDR2 SMNVEV, per germline (reference sequence). This CDR3 is 14 amino acids long. Trimming removed 3 bases from V and 6 bases from J; junction bases left unmatched: 3. This CDR3 reads CASSLDRDDEKLFF. CDR3 coding DNA: TGTGCCAGCAGTTTGGACAGGGACGATGAAAAACTGTTTTTT.

The J gene is TRBJ1-2, the V gene TRBV4-1, with D tentatively TRBD1 (6 bases). Germline CDR1 MGHRA, CDR2 YSYEKL. The CDR3 totals 14 residues. Trimming pared 1 base from V and 8 bases from J, leaving 14 bases between. The DNA for the CDR3 is TGCGCCAGCAGCCAAGGTTTACAGGGTCAAGGCTACACCTTC. It yields the protein CASSQGLQGQGYTF.

V usage is TRBV27 and J usage is TRBJ2-3; D remains ambiguous. CDR3 size: 14 residues. Germline CDR1 reads MNHEY; CDR2 reads SMNVEV (reference sequence). Trimming left V 2 bases short and J 2 bases short, with 8 bases between. As DNA, the CDR3 is TGTGCCAGCAGTTTAAACTGGGTCACAGATACGCAGTATTTT. It yields the protein CASSLNWVTDTQYF.

The sample holds one count of this clonotype. V is TRBV7-8 and J is TRBJ2-7; 7 bases are shared with TRBD1. Looked up from germline, CDR1 is SGHVS and CDR2 is FQNEAQ. The CDR3 length is 16 residues. The ends lost 5 bases at V and 0 bases at J; junction bases unmatched: 10. CDR3 in DNA: TGTGCCAGCAGCCCGAAGGGACAGAGGTTCTCCTACGAGCAGTACTTC. Translation: CASSPKGQRFSYEQYF.

At least ten counts were recorded for this clonotype. The V gene is TRBV20-1, the J gene TRBJ2-2; D call uncertain. This CDR3 has 13 residues. Germline-derived CDR1 and CDR2 are DFQATT and SNEGSKA (reference sequence). V gave up 6 bases and J gave up 2 bases, with 10 bases separating them. This CDR3 is CSALVPNTGELFF. In DNA form, the CDR3 reads TGCAGTGCCCTAGTTCCTAACACCGGGGAGCTGTTTTTT.

Only a few counts were recorded for this clonotype. The chain carries TRBV28 and TRBJ1-3; 7 bases match TRBD1. Trimming cost V 5 bases and J 5 bases; bases outside gene matches: 15. The CDR3 length is 17 residues. Per germline, CDR1 MDHEN and CDR2 SYDVKM. The CDR3 DNA reads as TGTGCCAGCAGTCGTCGGCTTCAACAGGGGCAAAGAAACACCATATATTTT. It translates to CASSRRLQQGQRNTIYF. Variable domain in full (rest from reference TRBV28 and TRBJ1-3): DVKVTQSSRYLVKRTGEKVFLECVQDMDHENMFWYRQDPGLGLRLIYFSYDVKMKEKGDIPEGYSVSREKKERFSLILESASTNQTSMYLCASSRRLQQGQRNTIYFGEGSWLTVV.

This clonotype was observed a few times. The V gene is TRBV30, the J gene TRBJ2-3; no firm D call. V shed 2 bases and J shed 5 bases, with 2 bases lying between them. This CDR3 has 10 residues. Per germline, CDR1 GTSNPN and CDR2 SVGIG (reference sequence). Here the CDR3 DNA reads TGTGCCTGGAGTAGAGATACGCAGTATTTT. Its translation: CAWSRDTQYF.

The table lists this clonotype with a few counts. The chain is built from TRBV12-3 or TRBV12-4 and TRBJ2-3, with TRBD1 as a possible D gene (5 bases). Trimming cost V 6 bases and J 4 bases, with 20 bases left between them. The CDR3 spans 16 residues. The CDR3 here is CASSWGGPDTADTQYF. CDR3 coding DNA: TGTGCCAGCAGCTGGGGCGGCCCGGATACCGCAGATACGCAGTATTTT.

This clonotype was seen only a few times. This chain connects TRBV4-2 to TRBJ2-2; no reliable D call. The V gene lost 1 base and the J gene lost 6 bases, with 6 bases spanning the gap. This CDR3 region has 13 residues. Germline V gene sequence: CDR1 LGHNA, CDR2 YNFKEQ. CDR3 protein: CASSQVPAGELFF. For the CDR3, the DNA is TGTGCCAGCAGCCAAGTCCCGGCCGGGGAGCTGTTTTTT.

This clonotype was recorded a few times. The V and J genes are TRBV9 and TRBJ2-1, with 7 positions matching TRBD1. From germline, CDR1 is SGDLS and CDR2 YYNGEE. With 0 bases clipped from V and 12 bases from J, the junction kept 3 bases outside the gene matches. This CDR3 contains 12 residues. CDR3 region: CASSVVGGMQFF. The CDR3 DNA follows: TGTGCCAGCAGCGTAGTAGGGGGCATGCAGTTCTTC.

This clonotype has only a few counts. The chain is built from TRBV2 and TRBJ2-3; TRBD2 agrees at 8 bases. Germline V gene data show CDR1 as SNHLY and CDR2 as FYNNEI. J was trimmed by 10 bases and V by 6 bases; bases with no gene match: 6. CDR3 length: 12 residues. The CDR3 region is CASSRSGEAQYF. The DNA for the CDR3 is TGTGCCAGCAGCCGTAGCGGGGAGGCGCAGTATTTT.

This clonotype was detected a few times. V usage is TRBV9 and J usage is TRBJ2-5, with D tentatively TRBD1 (6 bases). V was clipped by 4 bases and J by 0 bases, with 13 bases between them. This CDR3 is 15 amino acids long. Germline lookup yields CDR1 SGDLS and CDR2 YYNGEE. CDR3 sequence reads: CASSPGAQYQETQYF. CDR3 bases: TGTGCCAGCAGCCCAGGGGCCCAGTACCAAGAGACCCAGTACTTC.

This clonotype was detected only a few times. The CDR3 DNA reads as TGCGCCAGCAGCTTGGTAGACTTCACCGGGGAGCTGTTTTTT. It specifies CASSLVDFTGELFF. This chain connects TRBV5-1 to TRBJ2-2; D not resolved. Trimming left V 0 bases short and J 4 bases short, with 7 bases between. This CDR3 region has 14 residues. Looked up from germline, CDR1 is SGHRS and CDR2 is YFSETQ.

V usage is TRBV9 and J usage is TRBJ2-7, with 7 bases lining up with TRBD2. The germline CDR1 and CDR2 sequences are SGDLS and YYNGEE. This CDR3 has 14 amino acids. V was pared by 8 bases and J by 1 base, with 9 bases of the junction left unmatched. The CDR3 region is CASSRAGESYEQYF. CDR3 DNA sequence: TGTGCCAGTTCCAGGGCGGGGGAATCCTACGAGCAGTACTTC.

This clonotype was seen more than once but under ten times. Lacking the conserved final phenylalanine or tryptophan, this CDR3 likely reflects a read error. The DNA is left out, because the CDR3 cannot be placed on it with certainty; the CDR3 is given as TCRdb lists it. The V call is TRBV4-1, the J call TRBJ2-5; the D call TRBD1 from the table was never checked on the DNA. Termini included, the CDR3 measures 11 amino acids. CDR1 is MGHRA, CDR2 YSYEKL, per germline. The CDR3 protein is CASSPGIGLIP.

V usage is TRBV6-5 and J usage is TRBJ2-3, with a weak D call TRBD1 (6 bases). The CDR3 is 14 residues long. Trimming cost V 2 bases and J 6 bases, with 12 bases left between them. CDR1 MNHEY and CDR2 SVGAGI come from the germline V gene. DNA for the CDR3: TGTGCCAGCAGTTACGCCAGGGGCCCGGATACGCAGTATTTT. This sequence encodes CASSYARGPDTQYF.

The genes are TRBV5-1 and TRBJ2-3, with TRBD2 identical over 9 bases. CDR3 size: 15 residues. V lost 4 bases and J lost 4; bases outside the gene matches: 7. Germline CDR1 reads SGHRS; CDR2 reads YFSETQ. In DNA, the CDR3 is TGCGCCAGCAGCCTTACTAGCGGGCTACCAGATACGCAGTATTTT. This sequence encodes CASSLTSGLPDTQYF.

This clonotype was observed a few times. For the CDR3, the DNA is TGTGCCAGCGAGGGTCCGGCCAAAAACATTCAGTACTTC. Translated, it gives CASEGPAKNIQYF. This chain uses TRBV6-2 or TRBV6-3 with TRBJ2-4, with a possible D match to TRBD2 (5 bases). Germline CDR1 and CDR2: MNHEY and SVGEGT. V lost 8 bases, J lost 1 base, and 9 bases lay in between. This CDR3 has 13 residues.